This TCR beta chain derives from a study of blood T cell repertoires in COVID-19. Overall study: Researchers got acute and convalescent COVID-19 samples from the United States, Italy and Spain. The cDNA or gDNA used as material had been derived from T cells, B-cell-depleted T cells, or PBMCs.

Authors' analysis steps: Estimation of nucleated cell counts was performed using reference gene primer amplification. Measured with immunoSEQ multiplex PCR; TCRdb has only the in-frame clones, and not every one. V and J calls and clone size come straight from that table; D and trimming were deduced from the DNA. The sample consists of some 150,000 clones, roughly nine tenths of them appearing once. Patients of the Seattle cohort, enrolled during active infection, were followed longitudinally. The clonotype comes from a woman aged 55-70 years with COVID-19, enrolled during active disease. The sample comprised peripheral blood.

For the CDR3, the DNA is TGCGCCAGCAGCTTGTCGGGGGGTCGGAACACTGAAGCTTTCTTT. This sequence encodes CASSLSGGRNTEAFF. The chain links TRBV5-1 to TRBJ1-1, with D perhaps TRBD1 (5 bases). Between the trimmed V and J ends, which lost 1 base and 1 base, there was a span of 11 bases. Germline-derived CDR1 and CDR2 are SGHRS and YFSETQ. The CDR3 spans 15 residues.